This T cell receptor beta chain was observed in a study of CD8 T cells in Susac syndrome. Findings and caveats of the study: The study recognized that its TCR sequencing and HLA analysis covered a relatively small number of individuals.

The length of the CDR3 is 15 residues. From germline, CDR1 is LNHDA and CDR2 SQIVND (reference sequence). Trimming took 5 bases from V and 2 from J, leaving 13 bases between them. Under recently defined diagnostic criteria, the patients with Susac syndrome qualified as having definite or probable disease. Turning to this clonotype: Its target is unknown.

The RNA, about 0.5 to 1 ug, was put through reverse transcription using random hexamers. TCR beta CDR3 was amplified by immunoSEQ covering 54 Vbeta and 13 Jbeta. MiXCR, run by TCRdb on the immunoSEQ multiplex PCR reads, gives a single entry per CDR3 protein. The repertoire includes roughly 180,000 distinct CDR3 sequences, roughly 94% of them detected once, and 0.099% sits in the top ten. The sequence was obtained from a human donor with Susac syndrome. Sequences were obtained from CD4+ T cells from PBMCs. The gene calls are TRBV19 and TRBJ2-1; D is perhaps TRBD1 or TRBD2 (5 bases each). CDR3 sequence: CASSRPRGPYNEQFF. CDR3 DNA sequence: TGTGCCAGTAGTCGGCCACGGGGACCCTACAATGAGCAGTTCTTC.